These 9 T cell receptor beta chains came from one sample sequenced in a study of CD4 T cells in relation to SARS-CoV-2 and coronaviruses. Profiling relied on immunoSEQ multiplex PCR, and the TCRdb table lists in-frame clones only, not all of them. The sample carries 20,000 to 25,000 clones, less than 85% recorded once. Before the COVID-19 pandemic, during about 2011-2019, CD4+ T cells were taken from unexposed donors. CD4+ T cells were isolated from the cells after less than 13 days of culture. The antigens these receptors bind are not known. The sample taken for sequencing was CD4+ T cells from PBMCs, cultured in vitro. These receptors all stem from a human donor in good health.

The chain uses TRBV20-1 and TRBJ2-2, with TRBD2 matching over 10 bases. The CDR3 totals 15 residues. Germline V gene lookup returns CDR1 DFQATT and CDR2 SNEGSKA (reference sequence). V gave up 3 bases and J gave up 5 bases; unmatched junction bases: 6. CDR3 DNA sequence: TGCAGTGCTAGTTTAGCGGGAGGAGGTACCGGGGAGCTGTTTTTT. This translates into CSASLAGGGTGELFF.

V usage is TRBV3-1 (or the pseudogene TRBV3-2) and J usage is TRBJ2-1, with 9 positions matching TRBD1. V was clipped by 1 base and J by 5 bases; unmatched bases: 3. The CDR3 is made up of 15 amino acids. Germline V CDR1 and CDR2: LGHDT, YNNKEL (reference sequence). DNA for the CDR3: TGTGCCAGCAGCCAAGCTGGGACAGGGAACAATGAGCAGTTCTTC. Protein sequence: CASSQAGTGNNEQFF.

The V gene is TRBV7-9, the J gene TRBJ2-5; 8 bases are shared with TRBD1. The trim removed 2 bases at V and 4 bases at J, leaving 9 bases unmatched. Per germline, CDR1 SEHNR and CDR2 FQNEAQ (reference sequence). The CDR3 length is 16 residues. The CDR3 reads CASSLSRQGLRETQYF. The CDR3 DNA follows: TGTGCCAGCAGCTTATCTCGACAGGGGTTGAGAGAGACCCAGTACTTC.

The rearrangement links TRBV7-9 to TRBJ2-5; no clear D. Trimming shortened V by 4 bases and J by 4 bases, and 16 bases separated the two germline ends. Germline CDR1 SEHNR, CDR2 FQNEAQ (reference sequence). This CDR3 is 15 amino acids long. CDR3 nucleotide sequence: TGTGCCAGCAGCTCCCCGGGCCACGAAGGAGAGACCCAGTACTTC. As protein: CASSSPGHEGETQYF.

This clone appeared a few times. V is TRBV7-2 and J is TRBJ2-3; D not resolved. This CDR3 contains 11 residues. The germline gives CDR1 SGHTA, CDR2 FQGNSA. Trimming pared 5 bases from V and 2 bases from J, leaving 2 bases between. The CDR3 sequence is CASSNTDTQYF. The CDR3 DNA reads TGTGCCAGCAGCAACACAGATACGCAGTATTTT.

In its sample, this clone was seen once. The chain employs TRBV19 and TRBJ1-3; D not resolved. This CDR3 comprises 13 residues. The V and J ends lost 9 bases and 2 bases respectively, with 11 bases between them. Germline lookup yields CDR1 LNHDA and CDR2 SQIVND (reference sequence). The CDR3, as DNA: TGTGCCAGCAGCCTGGCAGCTGGAAACACCATATATTTT. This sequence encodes CASSLAAGNTIYF. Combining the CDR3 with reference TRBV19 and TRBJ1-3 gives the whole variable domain DGGITQSPKYLFRKEGQNVTLSCEQNLNHDAMYWYRQDPGQGLRLIYYSQIVNDFQKGDIAEGYSVSREKKESFPLTVTSAQKNPTAFYLCASSLAAGNTIYFGEGSWLTVV.

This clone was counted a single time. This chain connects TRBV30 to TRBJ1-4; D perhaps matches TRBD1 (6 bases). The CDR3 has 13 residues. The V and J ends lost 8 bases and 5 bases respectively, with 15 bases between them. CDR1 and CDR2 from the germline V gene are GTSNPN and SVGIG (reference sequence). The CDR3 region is CASSDSSNEKLFF. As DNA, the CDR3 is TGTGCCAGCTCGGACAGCTCGAATGAAAAACTGTTTTTT.

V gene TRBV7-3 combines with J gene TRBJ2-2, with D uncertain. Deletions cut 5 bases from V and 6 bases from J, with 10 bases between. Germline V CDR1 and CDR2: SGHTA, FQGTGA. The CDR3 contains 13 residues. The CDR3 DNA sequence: TGTGCCAGCAGCCCCTTTGGGGCCGGGGAGCTGTTTTTT. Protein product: CASSPFGAGELFF.

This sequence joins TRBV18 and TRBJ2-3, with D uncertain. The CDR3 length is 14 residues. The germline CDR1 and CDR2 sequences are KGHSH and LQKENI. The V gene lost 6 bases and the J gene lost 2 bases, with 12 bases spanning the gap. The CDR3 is CASSPTGTTDTQYF. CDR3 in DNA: TGTGCCAGCTCCCCCACGGGTACCACAGATACGCAGTATTTT.